This TCR beta chain came from a study of CD8 T cells in ankylosing spondylitis. Quantitative 5'-RACE with molecular barcodes produced the TCR beta libraries. TCRdb itself ran the 5' RACE reads through MiXCR, one entry per CDR3 protein. The sample comprises 350,000 to 450,000 distinct CDR3 sequences, 20% of which are singletons, and around 13% rests with the top ten. Worth noting for this clonotype: The target antigen is unknown.

The V gene's germline CDR1 is SGHVS and CDR2 FQNEAQ. Trimming took 6 bases from V and 5 from J; bases not matched to a gene: 6. There are 15 residues in the CDR3. Study-level points and caveats: Blood of patients with ankylosing spondylitis appeared to be characterized by a TCR beta motif of about 8 highly homologous variants.

This sequence joins TRBV7-8 and TRBJ2-1; 11 bases match TRBD2. The sequence was collected from a male donor with ankylosing spondylitis or in good health (not recorded which). Specimen: blood, either unsorted or a sorted T cell fraction (not recorded which). The CDR3 region has the DNA TGTGCCAGCAGGCCTGGACTAGCGGGTCACAATGAGCAGTTCTTC. Its protein product is CASRPGLAGHNEQFF.